The present entry profiles one T cell receptor (beta chain) with its context. Just one base apart from a much larger clone, this may be a read error. The sample is drawn from a study of early T cells in non-severe SARS-CoV-2 infection. Germline lookup yields CDR1 ENHRY and CDR2 SYGVKD. This CDR3 has 13 residues. V lost 6 bases, J lost 3 bases, and 11 bases lay in between. Attached unique molecular identifiers marked individual cDNA molecules. TCRdb analysed the 5' RACE reads with MiXCR anew, one entry per CDR3 protein. The table has around 50,000 distinct CDR3 sequences, around an eighth seen once. The TCR sequence derives from an adult who was a healthcare worker with PCR-confirmed SARS-CoV-2 infection or an uninfected control (not recorded which). What was sequenced was whole blood. V is TRBV10-3 and J is TRBJ1-1; D unclear. The CDR3 protein is CAISSDGDTEAFF. The DNA for the CDR3 is TGTGCCATCAGCTCGGACGGGGACACTGAAGCTTTCTTT.